The 16 T cell receptor beta chains presented below share a single source sample, sequenced in a study of blood T cell repertoires in COVID-19. The protocol was immunoSEQ multiplex PCR, while the TCRdb copy is restricted to in-frame clones and leaves out a portion. Among a few hundred thousand clones listed, 65% to 85% were seen once. The specimen was peripheral blood. Receptors originate from a woman aged 50 to 60 with acute or convalescent COVID-19.

This chain links TRBV6-5 with TRBJ1-5; D not certain. The CDR3 extends over 10 amino acids. Deletions cut 8 bases from V and 3 bases from J, with 2 bases between. Germline V CDR1 and CDR2: MNHEY, SVGAGI. The CDR3, as DNA: TGTGCCAGCCACAATCAGCCCCAGCATTTT. It encodes CASHNQPQHF.

The V and J genes are TRBV19 and TRBJ2-1; 10 bases agree with TRBD2. This CDR3 is built from 16 residues. CDR1 is LNHDA and CDR2 is SQIVND in the germline V gene (reference sequence). V gave up 6 bases and J gave up 7 bases; unmatched junction bases: 12. The CDR3 spells CASRFSGRRRENEQFF. CDR3 DNA: TGTGCCAGTAGATTTAGCGGGAGGCGTAGGGAGAATGAGCAGTTCTTC.

CDR3 coding DNA: TGTGCCAGCTCACCAAGTACAGGGGGAGGCTACACCTTC. Protein product: CASSPSTGGGYTF. V is TRBV18 and J is TRBJ1-2; 8 bases are shared with TRBD1. The CDR3 sequence is 13 residues long. Germline CDR1 and CDR2: KGHSH and LQKENI. The trim removed 2 bases at V and 8 bases at J, leaving 4 bases unmatched. Full variable domain (missing parts from reference TRBV18 and TRBJ1-2): NAGVMQNPRHLVRRRGQEARLRCSPMKGHSHVYWYRQLPEEGLKFMVYLQKENIIDESGMPKERFSAEFPKEGPSILRIQQVVRGDSAAYFCASSPSTGGGYTFGSGTRLTVV.

This sequence joins TRBV28 and TRBJ1-2, with no clear D. Germline assignment: CDR1 MDHEN and CDR2 SYDVKM. This CDR3 is 12 amino acids long. With 2 bases removed from V and 5 bases from J, the gap between germline ends came to 6 bases. CDR3 DNA sequence: TGTGCCAGCAGTTTAAACAGATATGGCTACACCTTC. Protein: CASSLNRYGYTF.

The V call is TRBV9, the J call TRBJ2-3; 9 positions match TRBD2. V lost 4 bases, J lost 3 bases, and 6 bases stayed unmatched. From germline, CDR1 is SGDLS and CDR2 YYNGEE. The CDR3 is 15 amino acids. CDR3 nucleotide sequence: TGTGCCAGCAGCCCTAGCGGGGATGGGACAGATACGCAGTATTTT. It yields the protein CASSPSGDGTDTQYF. Filled out from reference TRBV9 and TRBJ2-3, the complete variable domain reads DSGVTQTPKHLITATGQRVTLRCSPRSGDLSVYWYQQSLDQGLQFLIQYYNGEERAKGNILERFSAQQFPDLHSELNLSSLELGDSALYFCASSPSGDGTDTQYFGPGTRLTVL.

There are a few counts of this clone. The V and J genes are TRBV7-3 and TRBJ2-5, with a possible D match to TRBD1 (6 bases). Germline-derived CDR1 and CDR2 are SGHTA and FQGTGA. The CDR3 has 13 residues. The V gene lost 5 bases and the J gene lost 5 bases, with 12 bases spanning the gap. As DNA, the CDR3 is TGTGCCAGCAGCGAACAGGGTTCGGAGACCCAGTACTTC. This sequence encodes CASSEQGSETQYF. Complete variable domain (other parts from reference TRBV7-3 and TRBJ2-5): GAGVSQTPSNKVTEKGKYVELRCDPISGHTALYWYRQSLGQGPEFLIYFQGTGAADDSGLPNDRFFAVRPEGSVSTLKIQRTERGDSAVYLCASSEQGSETQYFGPGTRLLVL.

This clone was observed a single time. The V call is TRBV3-1 (or the pseudogene TRBV3-2), the J call TRBJ2-2; the match to TRBD1 covers 9 bases. The CDR3 runs to 14 residues. CDR1 is LGHDT, CDR2 YNNKEL, per germline (reference sequence). The V segment lost 4 bases and the J segment 7 bases; nucleotides outside the gene matches: 4. CDR3 amino acids: CASSRQGGNGELFF. In DNA, the CDR3 is TGTGCCAGCAGCCGACAGGGGGGGAACGGGGAGCTGTTTTTT.

The CDR3 DNA reads as TGCACCAGCAGCCAAATTGGGCGCCGGAATGAAAAACTGTTTTTT. This sequence encodes CTSSQIGRRNEKLFF. This chain uses TRBV1 with TRBJ1-4; TRBD1, the table's D call, lacks a check against the DNA. TRBV1 corresponds to a pseudogene. CDR3 length: 15 residues.

This clone was seen once. V is TRBV3-1 (or the pseudogene TRBV3-2) and J is TRBJ2-3; TRBD1 is a possible D gene (5 bases). The CDR3 is 13 amino acids. Trimming left V 4 bases short and J 4 bases short, with 9 bases between. CDR1 is LGHDT, CDR2 YNNKEL, per germline (reference sequence). This CDR3 reads CASSLLRADTQYF. The CDR3 nucleotides are TGTGCCAGCAGCCTACTCAGGGCAGATACGCAGTATTTT.

The chain employs TRBV10-1 and TRBJ2-3, with a tentative D call TRBD1 (7 bases). Trimming cost V 3 bases and J 3 bases, with 13 bases left between them. Germline V gene data show CDR1 as WNHNN and CDR2 as SYGVQD (reference sequence). The CDR3 contains 15 residues. The CDR3 nucleotides read TGCGCCAGCAGTGACAGACAGGGAGGAACAGATACGCAGTATTTT. This gives the protein CASSDRQGGTDTQYF.

The CDR3 nucleotides are TGTGCCAGCAGTCCCGGGACTCAAAACTCTGGAAACACCATATATTTT. It is translated as CASSPGTQNSGNTIYF. The rearrangement joins TRBV27 to TRBJ1-3, with a weak D call TRBD1 (5 bases). V lost 5 bases to trimming and J lost 0 bases, with 14 bases between them. Germline CDR1 and CDR2: MNHEY and SMNVEV (reference sequence). The CDR3 consists of 16 residues.

The genes are TRBV10-3 and TRBJ2-3; the match to TRBD1 covers 8 bases. The ends lost 4 bases at V and 2 bases at J; junction bases unmatched: 5. Looked up from germline, CDR1 is ENHRY and CDR2 is SYGVKD. The CDR3 consists of 15 residues. CDR3: CAISVSGGLTDTQYF. CDR3 sequence (DNA): TGTGCCATCAGTGTGTCAGGGGGCCTCACAGATACGCAGTATTTT.

The chain joins TRBV30 to TRBJ1-4; 7 bases match TRBD1. Germline V gene lookup returns CDR1 GTSNPN and CDR2 SVGIG (reference sequence). The CDR3 is 15 residues long. Unmatched junction bases numbered 8, after V lost 0 bases and J lost 7 bases. The CDR3 reads CAWSVGSGTAEKLFF. CDR3 coding DNA: TGTGCCTGGAGTGTCGGGTCCGGGACAGCTGAAAAACTGTTTTTT.

The genes are TRBV7-3 and TRBJ2-5; 9 bases fit TRBD2. The V gene end was trimmed by 1 base and the J gene end by 1 base; junction bases not matched to a gene: 4. The CDR3 has 16 residues. The germline V gene encodes CDR1 SGHTA and CDR2 FQGTGA. CDR3 protein: CASSLIPSGTQETQYF. CDR3 bases: TGTGCCAGCAGCTTAATTCCTAGCGGGACCCAAGAGACCCAGTACTTC.

J is TRBJ2-5 and V is TRBV6-2 or TRBV6-3; the match to TRBD1 covers 10 bases. V lost 4 bases, J lost 5 bases, and 10 bases stayed unmatched. This CDR3 contains 16 residues. CDR1 and CDR2 from the germline V gene are MNHEY and SVGEGT. In DNA form, the CDR3 reads TGTGCCAGCAGTTCCTACCCGGGACAGGGGACGGAGACCCAGTACTTC. It specifies CASSSYPGQGTETQYF.

To note about this clone: The same CDR3 is also encoded by other DNA sequences in this sample. The CDR3 nucleotides are TGTGCCAGCAGCCAAGTCAGCTACGAGCAGTACTTC. Protein: CASSQVSYEQYF. The rearrangement uses TRBV14 and TRBJ2-7; no reliable D call. Looked up from germline, CDR1 is SGHDN and CDR2 is FVKESK. This CDR3 spans 12 amino acids. Deletions cut 1 base from V and 3 bases from J, with 4 bases between.